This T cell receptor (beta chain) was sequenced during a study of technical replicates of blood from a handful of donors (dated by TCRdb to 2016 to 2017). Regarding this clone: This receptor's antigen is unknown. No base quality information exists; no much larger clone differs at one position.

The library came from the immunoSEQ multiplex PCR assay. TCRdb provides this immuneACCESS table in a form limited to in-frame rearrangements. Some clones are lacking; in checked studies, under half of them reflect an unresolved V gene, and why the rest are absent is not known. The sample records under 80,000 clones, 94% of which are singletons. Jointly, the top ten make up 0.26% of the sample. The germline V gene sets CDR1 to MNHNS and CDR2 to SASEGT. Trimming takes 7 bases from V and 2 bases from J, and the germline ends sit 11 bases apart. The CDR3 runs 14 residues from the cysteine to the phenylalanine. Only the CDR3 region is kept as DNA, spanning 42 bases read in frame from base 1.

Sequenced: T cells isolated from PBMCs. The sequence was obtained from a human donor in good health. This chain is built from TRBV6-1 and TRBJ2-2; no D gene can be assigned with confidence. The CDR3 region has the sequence CASTDSRNTGELFF. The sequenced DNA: TGTGCCAGCACTGATTCCAGAAACACCGGGGAGCTGTTTTTT.